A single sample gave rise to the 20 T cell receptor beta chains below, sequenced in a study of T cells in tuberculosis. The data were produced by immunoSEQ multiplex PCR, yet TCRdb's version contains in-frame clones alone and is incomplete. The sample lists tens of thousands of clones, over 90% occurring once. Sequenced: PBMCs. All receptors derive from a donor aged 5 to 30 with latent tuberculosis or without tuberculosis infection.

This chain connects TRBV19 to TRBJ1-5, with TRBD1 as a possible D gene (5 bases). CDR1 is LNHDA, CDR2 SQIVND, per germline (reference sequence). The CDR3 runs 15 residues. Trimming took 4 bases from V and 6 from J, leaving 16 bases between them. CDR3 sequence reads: CASSTYVDSFQPQHF. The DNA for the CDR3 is TGTGCCAGTAGTACGTACGTCGACAGTTTTCAGCCCCAGCATTTT. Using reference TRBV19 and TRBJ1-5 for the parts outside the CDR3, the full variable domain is DGGITQSPKYLFRKEGQNVTLSCEQNLNHDAMYWYRQDPGQGLRLIYYSQIVNDFQKGDIAEGYSVSREKKESFPLTVTSAQKNPTAFYLCASSTYVDSFQPQHFGDGTRLSIL.

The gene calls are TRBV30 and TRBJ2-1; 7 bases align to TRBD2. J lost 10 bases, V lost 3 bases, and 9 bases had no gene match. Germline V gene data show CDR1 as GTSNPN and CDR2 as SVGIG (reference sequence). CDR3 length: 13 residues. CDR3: CAWRGLGDQEQFF. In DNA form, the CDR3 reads TGTGCCTGGAGAGGACTAGGGGATCAGGAGCAGTTCTTC.

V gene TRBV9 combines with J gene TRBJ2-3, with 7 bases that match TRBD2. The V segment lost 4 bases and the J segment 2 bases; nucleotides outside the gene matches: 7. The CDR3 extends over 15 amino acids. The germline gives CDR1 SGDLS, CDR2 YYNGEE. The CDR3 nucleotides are TGTGCCAGCAGCCAGGACGGGGGGAACACAGATACGCAGTATTTT. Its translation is CASSQDGGNTDTQYF.

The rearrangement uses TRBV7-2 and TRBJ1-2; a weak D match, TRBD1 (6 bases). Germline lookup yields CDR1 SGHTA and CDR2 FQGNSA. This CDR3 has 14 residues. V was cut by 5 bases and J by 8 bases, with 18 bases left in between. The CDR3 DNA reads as TGTGCCAGCAGCCCCTCGCCATGGGGGCGAGGCTACACCTTC. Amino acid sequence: CASSPSPWGRGYTF.

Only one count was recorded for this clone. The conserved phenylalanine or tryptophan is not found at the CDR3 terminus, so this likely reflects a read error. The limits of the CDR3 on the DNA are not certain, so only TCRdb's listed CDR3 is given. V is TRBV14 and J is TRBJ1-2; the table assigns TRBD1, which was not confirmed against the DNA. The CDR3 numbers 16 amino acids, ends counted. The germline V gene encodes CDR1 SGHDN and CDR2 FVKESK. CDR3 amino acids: CASSQDSGKERFHTLV.

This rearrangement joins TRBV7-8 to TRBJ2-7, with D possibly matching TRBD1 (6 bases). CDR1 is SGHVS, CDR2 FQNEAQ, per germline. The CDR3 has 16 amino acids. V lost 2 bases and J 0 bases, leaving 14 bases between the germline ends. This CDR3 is CASSLSLHRDSYEQYF. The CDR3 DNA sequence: TGTGCCAGCAGCTTAAGCCTTCACAGGGACTCCTACGAGCAGTACTTC.

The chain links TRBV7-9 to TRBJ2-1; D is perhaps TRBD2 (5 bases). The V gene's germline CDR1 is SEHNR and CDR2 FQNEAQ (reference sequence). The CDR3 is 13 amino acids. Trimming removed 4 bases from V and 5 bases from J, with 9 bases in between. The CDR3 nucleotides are TGTGCCAGCAGCTGGATGAGGGACAATGAGCAGTTCTTC. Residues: CASSWMRDNEQFF.

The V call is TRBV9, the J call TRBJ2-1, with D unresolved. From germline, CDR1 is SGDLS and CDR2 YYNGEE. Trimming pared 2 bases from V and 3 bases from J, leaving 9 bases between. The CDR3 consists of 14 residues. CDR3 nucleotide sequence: TGTGCCAGCAGCGTCCTAGGATACTACAATGAGCAGTTCTTC. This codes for CASSVLGYYNEQFF.

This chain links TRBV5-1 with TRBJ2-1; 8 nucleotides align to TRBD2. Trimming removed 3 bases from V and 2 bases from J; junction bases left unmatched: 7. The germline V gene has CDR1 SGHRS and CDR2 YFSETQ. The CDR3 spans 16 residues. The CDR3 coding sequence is TGCGCCAGCAGCTCATCAACTAGCGGAACCTACAATGAGCAGTTCTTC. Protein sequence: CASSSSTSGTYNEQFF.

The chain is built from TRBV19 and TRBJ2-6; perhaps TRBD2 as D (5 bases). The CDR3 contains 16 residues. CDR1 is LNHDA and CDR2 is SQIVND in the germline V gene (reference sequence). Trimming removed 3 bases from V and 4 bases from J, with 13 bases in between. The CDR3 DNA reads TGTGCCAGTAGTATTGGGTCCGGGAAAGGGGCCAACGTCCTGACTTTC. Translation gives CASSIGSGKGANVLTF.

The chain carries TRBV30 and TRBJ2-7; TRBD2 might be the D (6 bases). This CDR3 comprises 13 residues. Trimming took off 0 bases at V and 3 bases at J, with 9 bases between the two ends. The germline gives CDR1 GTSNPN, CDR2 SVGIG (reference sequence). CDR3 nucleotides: TGTGCCTGGAGTGTAGACGGGAGCTACGAGCAGTACTTC. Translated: CAWSVDGSYEQYF.

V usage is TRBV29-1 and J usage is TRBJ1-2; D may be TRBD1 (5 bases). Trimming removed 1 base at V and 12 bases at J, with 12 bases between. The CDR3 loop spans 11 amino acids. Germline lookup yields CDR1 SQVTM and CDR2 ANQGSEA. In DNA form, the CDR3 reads TGCAGCGTTGAAGGCACAGGAGCGAACACCTTC. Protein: CSVEGTGANTF.

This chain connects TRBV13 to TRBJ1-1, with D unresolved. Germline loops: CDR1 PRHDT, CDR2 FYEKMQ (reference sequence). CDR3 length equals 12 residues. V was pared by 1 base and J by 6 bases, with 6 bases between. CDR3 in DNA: TGTGCCAGCAGCTTAGTAAGCTCTGAAGCTTTCTTT. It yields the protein CASSLVSSEAFF.

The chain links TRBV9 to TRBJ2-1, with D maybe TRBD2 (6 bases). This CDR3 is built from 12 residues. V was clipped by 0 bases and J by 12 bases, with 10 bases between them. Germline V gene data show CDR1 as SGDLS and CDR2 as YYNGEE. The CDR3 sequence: CASSVVGGTQFF. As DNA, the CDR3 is TGTGCCAGCAGCGTAGTCGGGGGAACGCAGTTCTTC.

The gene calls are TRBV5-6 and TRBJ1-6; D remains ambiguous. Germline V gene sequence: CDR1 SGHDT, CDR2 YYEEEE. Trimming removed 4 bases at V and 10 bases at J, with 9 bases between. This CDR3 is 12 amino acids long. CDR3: CASSHPESPLHF. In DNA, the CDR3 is TGTGCCAGCAGCCACCCGGAGTCACCCCTCCACTTT.

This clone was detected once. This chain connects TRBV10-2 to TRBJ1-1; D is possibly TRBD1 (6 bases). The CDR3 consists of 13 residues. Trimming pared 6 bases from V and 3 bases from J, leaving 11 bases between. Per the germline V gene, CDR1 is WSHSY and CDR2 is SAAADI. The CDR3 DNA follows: TGCGCCAGCAGGGACAGCTTGGACACTGAAGCTTTCTTT. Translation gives CASRDSLDTEAFF.

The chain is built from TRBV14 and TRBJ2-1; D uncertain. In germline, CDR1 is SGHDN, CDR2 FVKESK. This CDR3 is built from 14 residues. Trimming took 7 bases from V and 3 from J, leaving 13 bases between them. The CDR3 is CASTGLGSYNEQFF. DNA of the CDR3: TGTGCCAGCACTGGCCTAGGAAGCTACAATGAGCAGTTCTTC.

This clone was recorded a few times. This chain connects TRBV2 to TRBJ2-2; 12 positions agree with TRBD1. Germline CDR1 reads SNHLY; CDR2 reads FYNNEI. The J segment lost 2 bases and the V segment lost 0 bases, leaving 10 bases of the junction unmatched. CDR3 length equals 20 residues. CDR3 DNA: TGTGCCAGCAGTGAAGCGGCTCCGGGACAGGGGGCGAGCAACACCGGGGAGCTGTTTTTT. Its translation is CASSEAAPGQGASNTGELFF.

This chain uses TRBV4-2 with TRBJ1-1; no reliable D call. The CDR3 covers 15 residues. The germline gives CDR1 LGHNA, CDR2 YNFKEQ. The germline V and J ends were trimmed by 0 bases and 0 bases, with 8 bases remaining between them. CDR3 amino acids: CASSQERQMNTEAFF. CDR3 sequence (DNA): TGTGCCAGCAGCCAAGAGCGGCAGATGAACACTGAAGCTTTCTTT.

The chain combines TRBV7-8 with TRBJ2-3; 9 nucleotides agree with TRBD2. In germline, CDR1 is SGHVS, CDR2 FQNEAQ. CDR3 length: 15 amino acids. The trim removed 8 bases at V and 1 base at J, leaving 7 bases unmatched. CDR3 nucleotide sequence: TGTGCCAGCGTCGATGCGGGGGGGCGCACAGATACGCAGTATTTT. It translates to CASVDAGGRTDTQYF. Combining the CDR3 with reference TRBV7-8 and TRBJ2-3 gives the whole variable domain GAGVSQSPRYKVAKRGQDVALRCDPISGHVSLFWYQQALGQGPEFLTYFQNEAQLDKSGLPSDRFFAERPEGSVSTLKIQRTQQEDSAVYLCASVDAGGRTDTQYFGPGTRLTVL.